One T cell receptor (beta chain) is described in this entry. Antigen unknown. Profiled with immunoSEQ multiplex PCR; TCRdb holds only in-frame clones, not every one. The top ten hold more than 0.95% of the sample, which has about 56,000 clones, 85% to 95% seen once. The source of the sample is a study of cytomegalovirus exposure and HLA in healthy donors. General study results and limits: Rarity characterized most TCR sequences, yet some public TCRs appeared in many donors.

This CDR3 has 16 residues. Sequencing input: PBMCs. This chain connects TRBV21-1 to TRBJ2-2; whether TRBD1, the table's D call, matches the DNA was not checked. TRBV21-1 is a pseudogene segment. This clonotype was sampled from a man younger than 35 in good health and CMV-seronegative. CDR3 sequence reads: CASSAPGTGTDGELFF. As DNA, the CDR3 is TGTGCCAGCAGCGCTCCCGGGACAGGGACGGACGGGGAGCTGTTTTTT.